These 10 T cell receptor beta chains came from one sample sequenced in a study of cytomegalovirus exposure and HLA in healthy donors. The PCR made use of 60 Vbeta and 13 Jbeta primers. The data were produced by immunoSEQ multiplex PCR, yet TCRdb's version contains in-frame clones alone and is incomplete. The sample includes under 200,000 clones, roughly 78% of them seen just once. Sequencing used PBMCs. These receptors all stem from a woman between 35 and 50 years old in good health and CMV-seronegative.

This chain links TRBV5-1 with TRBJ1-1, with D perhaps matching TRBD1 (5 bases). Germline assignment: CDR1 SGHRS and CDR2 YFSETQ. V was cut by 6 bases and J by 4 bases, with 16 bases left in between. The CDR3 length is 14 residues. The CDR3 is CASMADKSSTEAFF. As DNA, the CDR3 is TGCGCCAGCATGGCGGACAAATCCTCCACTGAAGCTTTCTTT.

The chain carries TRBV10-3 and TRBJ2-7; TRBD1 might be the D (5 bases). Looked up from germline, CDR1 is ENHRY and CDR2 is SYGVKD. V was clipped by 1 base and J by 6 bases, with 19 bases between them. The length of the CDR3 is 16 residues. The CDR3 sequence: CAISEFVGRAGLEQYF. The CDR3 nucleotides read TGTGCCATCAGTGAGTTCGTAGGTCGGGCAGGGCTCGAGCAGTACTTC.

This rearrangement joins TRBV10-3 to TRBJ1-6; the match to TRBD1 covers 7 bases. Germline V gives CDR1 ENHRY, CDR2 SYGVKD. The CDR3 sequence is 14 residues long. V lost 6 bases to trimming and J lost 6 bases; unmatched junction nucleotides: 5. For the CDR3, the DNA is TGTGCCATCAGGGAGACAGGGCTTAATTCACCCCTCCACTTT. Protein: CAIRETGLNSPLHF.

The count of this clone is one. The J gene is TRBJ2-5, the V gene TRBV14; a possible D gene is TRBD1 (6 bases). This CDR3 comprises 14 residues. Trimming left V 4 bases short and J 5 bases short, with 14 bases between. Germline V CDR1 and CDR2: SGHDN, FVKESK. CDR3 loop: CASSRSQGPETQYF. The CDR3 DNA reads TGTGCCAGCAGCCGAAGTCAGGGGCCGGAGACCCAGTACTTC. Full variable domain (remainder filled in from reference TRBV14 and TRBJ2-5): EAGVTQFPSHSVIEKGQTVTLRCDPISGHDNLYWYRRVMGKEIKFLLHFVKESKQDESGMPNNRFLAERTGGTYSTLKVQPAELEDSGVYFCASSRSQGPETQYFGPGTRLLVL.

The CDR3 spells CASSFHRGQWRQYF. For the CDR3, the DNA is TGCGCCAGCAGCTTCCACAGGGGGCAGTGGCGGCAGTACTTC. The chain links TRBV5-1 to TRBJ2-5; 9 bases match TRBD1. The CDR3 runs to 14 residues. The V and J ends lost 2 bases and 11 bases, in that order; junction bases with no gene match: 10. Germline V lookup: CDR1 SGHRS, CDR2 YFSETQ.

The V gene is TRBV5-1, the J gene TRBJ2-1; possible D gene TRBD1, 5 bases. Per germline, CDR1 SGHRS and CDR2 YFSETQ. The V and J ends lost 0 bases and 0 bases respectively, with 10 bases between them. The CDR3 length is 16 residues. As DNA, the CDR3 is TGCGCCAGCAGCTTGGGATGGACAAGCTCCTACAATGAGCAGTTCTTC. Encoded protein: CASSLGWTSSYNEQFF. The full variable domain, in which reference TRBV5-1 and TRBJ2-1 provide the parts outside the CDR3, is KAGVTQTPRYLIKTRGQQVTLSCSPISGHRSVSWYQQTPGQGLQFLFEYFSETQRNKGNFPGRFSGRQFSNSRSEMNVSTLELGDSALYLCASSLGWTSSYNEQFFGPGTRLTVL.

The chain is built from TRBV4-1 and TRBJ2-1; the match to TRBD2 covers 14 bases. The CDR3 covers 16 residues. CDR1 and CDR2 from the germline V gene are MGHRA and YSYEKL. V trimming: 2 bases; J trimming: 10 bases; junction bases outside the gene matches: 7. The CDR3 loop reads CASSQQRLAGGQEQFF. The CDR3 nucleotides are TGCGCCAGCAGCCAACAACGACTAGCGGGGGGGCAAGAGCAGTTCTTC.

The rearrangement links TRBV28 to TRBJ2-7, with D possibly being TRBD2 (6 bases). V lost 3 bases and J lost 1, with 10 bases in between. Germline values: CDR1 MDHEN, CDR2 SYDVKM. The CDR3 is 14 amino acids. The CDR3 protein is CASSFRRGSYEQYF. CDR3 sequence (DNA): TGTGCCAGCAGTTTTCGTCGGGGGTCCTACGAGCAGTACTTC. Drawing the rest from reference TRBV28 and TRBJ2-7, the complete variable domain is DVKVTQSSRYLVKRTGEKVFLECVQDMDHENMFWYRQDPGLGLRLIYFSYDVKMKEKGDIPEGYSVSREKKERFSLILESASTNQTSMYLCASSFRRGSYEQYFGPGTRLTVT.

The genes are TRBV4-1 and TRBJ1-1; D uncertain. The CDR3 runs 13 residues. Per the germline V gene, CDR1 is MGHRA and CDR2 is YSYEKL. The V end lost 1 base, the J end lost 4 bases, and 7 bases lay between the germline ends. The CDR3 DNA is TGCGCCAGCAGCCAAGCAGCGGGCACTGAAGCTTTCTTT. Protein: CASSQAAGTEAFF.

Turning to this clone: Mismatch with germline at one junction end may stem from a read error. The chain uses TRBV7-9 and TRBJ2-3; D uncertain. Germline assignment: CDR1 SEHNR and CDR2 FQNEAQ (reference sequence). There are 12 residues in the CDR3. The CDR3: CSSSLISDTQYF. The CDR3 coding sequence is TGTTCCAGCAGCTTAATCTCGGATACGCAGTATTTT.